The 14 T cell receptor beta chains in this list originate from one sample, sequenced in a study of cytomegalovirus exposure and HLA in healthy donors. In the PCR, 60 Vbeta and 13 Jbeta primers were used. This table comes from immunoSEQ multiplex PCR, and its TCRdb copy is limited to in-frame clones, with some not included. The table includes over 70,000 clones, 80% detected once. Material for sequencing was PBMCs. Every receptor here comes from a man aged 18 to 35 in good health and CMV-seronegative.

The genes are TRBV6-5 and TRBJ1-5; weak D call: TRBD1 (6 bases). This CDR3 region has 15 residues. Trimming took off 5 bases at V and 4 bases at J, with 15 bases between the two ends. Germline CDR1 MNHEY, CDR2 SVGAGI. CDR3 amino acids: CASSAGQLGNQPQHF. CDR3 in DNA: TGTGCCAGCAGTGCTGGACAGCTCGGAAATCAGCCCCAGCATTTT.

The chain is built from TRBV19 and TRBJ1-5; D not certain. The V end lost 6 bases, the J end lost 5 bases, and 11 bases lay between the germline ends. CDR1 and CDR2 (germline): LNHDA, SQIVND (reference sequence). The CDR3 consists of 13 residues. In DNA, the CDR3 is TGTGCCAGTAGCCGTTCTCCAGATCAGCCCCAGCATTTT. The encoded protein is CASSRSPDQPQHF.

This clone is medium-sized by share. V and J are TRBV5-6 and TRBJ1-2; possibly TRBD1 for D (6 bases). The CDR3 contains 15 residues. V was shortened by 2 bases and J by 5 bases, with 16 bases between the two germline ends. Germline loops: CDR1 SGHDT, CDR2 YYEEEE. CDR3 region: CASSLTADSGYGYTF. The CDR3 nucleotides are TGTGCCAGCAGCTTAACAGCGGACAGTGGATATGGCTACACCTTC.

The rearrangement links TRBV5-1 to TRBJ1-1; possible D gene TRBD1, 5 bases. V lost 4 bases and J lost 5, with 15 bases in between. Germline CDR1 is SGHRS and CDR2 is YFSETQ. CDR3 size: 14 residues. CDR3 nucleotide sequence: TGCGCCAGCAGCCCCCCCCGGGGGGGGACTGAAGCTTTCTTT. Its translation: CASSPPRGGTEAFF.

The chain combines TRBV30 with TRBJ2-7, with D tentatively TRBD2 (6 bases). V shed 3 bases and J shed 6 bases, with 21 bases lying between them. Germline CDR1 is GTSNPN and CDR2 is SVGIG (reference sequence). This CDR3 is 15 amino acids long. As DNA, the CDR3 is TGTGCCTGGAGAAGTTTGGAGGGAACAAAGGGCGAGCAGTACTTC. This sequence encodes CAWRSLEGTKGEQYF.

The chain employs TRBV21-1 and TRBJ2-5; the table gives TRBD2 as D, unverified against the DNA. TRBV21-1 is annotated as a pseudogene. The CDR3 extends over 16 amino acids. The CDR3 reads CASSKTLLTSSVEQYF. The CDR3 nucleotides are TGTGCCAGCAGCAAAACTTTGCTAACTAGCTCCGTGGAGCAGTACTTC.

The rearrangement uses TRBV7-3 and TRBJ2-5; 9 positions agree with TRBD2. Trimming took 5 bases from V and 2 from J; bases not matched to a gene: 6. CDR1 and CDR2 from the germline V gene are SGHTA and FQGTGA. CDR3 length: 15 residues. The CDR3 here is CASSPALAGQETQYF. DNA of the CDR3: TGTGCCAGCAGCCCGGCCCTAGCGGGGCAAGAGACCCAGTACTTC.

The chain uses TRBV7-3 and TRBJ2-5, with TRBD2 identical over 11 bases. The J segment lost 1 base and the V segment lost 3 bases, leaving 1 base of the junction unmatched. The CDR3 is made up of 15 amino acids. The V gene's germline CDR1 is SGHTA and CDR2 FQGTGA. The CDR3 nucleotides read TGTGCCAGCAGCTTGACTAGCGGGACCCAAGAGACCCAGTACTTC. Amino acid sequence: CASSLTSGTQETQYF.

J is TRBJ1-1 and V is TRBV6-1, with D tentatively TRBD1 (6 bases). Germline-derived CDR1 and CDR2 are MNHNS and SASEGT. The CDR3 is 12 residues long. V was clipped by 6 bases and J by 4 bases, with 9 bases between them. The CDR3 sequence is CASRTGLTEAFF. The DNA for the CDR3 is TGTGCCAGCAGAACAGGGCTCACTGAAGCTTTCTTT.

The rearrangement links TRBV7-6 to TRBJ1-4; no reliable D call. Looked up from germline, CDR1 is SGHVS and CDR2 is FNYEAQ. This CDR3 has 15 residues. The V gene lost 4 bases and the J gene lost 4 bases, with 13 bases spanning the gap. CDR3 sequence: CASSSQSEINEKLFF. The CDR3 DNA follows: TGTGCCAGCAGCTCACAATCAGAAATTAATGAAAAACTGTTTTTT.

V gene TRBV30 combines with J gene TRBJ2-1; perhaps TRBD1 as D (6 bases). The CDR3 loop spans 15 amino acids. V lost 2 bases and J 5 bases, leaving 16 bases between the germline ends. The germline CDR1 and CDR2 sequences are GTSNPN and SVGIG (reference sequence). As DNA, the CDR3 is TGTGCCTGGAGTTTCCTGGGGGCGAACGACAATGAGCAGTTCTTC. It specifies CAWSFLGANDNEQFF.

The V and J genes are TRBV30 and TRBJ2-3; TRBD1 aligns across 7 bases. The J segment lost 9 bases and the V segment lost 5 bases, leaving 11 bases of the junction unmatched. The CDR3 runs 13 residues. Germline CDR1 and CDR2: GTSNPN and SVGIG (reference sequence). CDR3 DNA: TGTGCCTGGGAGAAAGCAAGGGGGCAGACGCAGTATTTT. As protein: CAWEKARGQTQYF.

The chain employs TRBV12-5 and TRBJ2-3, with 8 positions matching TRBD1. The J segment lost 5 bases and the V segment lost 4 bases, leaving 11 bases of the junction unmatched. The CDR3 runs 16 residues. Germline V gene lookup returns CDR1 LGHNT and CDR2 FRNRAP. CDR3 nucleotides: TGTGCTAGTGGTTCGTGGACAGGGTCTATTAAAGATACGCAGTATTTT. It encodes CASGSWTGSIKDTQYF.

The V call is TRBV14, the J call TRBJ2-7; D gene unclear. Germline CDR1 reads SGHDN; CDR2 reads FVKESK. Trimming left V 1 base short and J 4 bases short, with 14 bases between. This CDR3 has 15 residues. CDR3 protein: CASSQGPLLFYEQYF. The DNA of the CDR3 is TGTGCCAGCAGCCAAGGGCCCCTCCTTTTTTACGAGCAGTACTTC.